These T cell receptor beta chains were read from a single sample in a study of T cell responses to AZD1222 COVID-19 vaccine. The data were produced by immunoSEQ multiplex PCR, yet TCRdb's version contains in-frame clones alone and is incomplete. Of 150,000 to 200,000 clones in the sample, 80% to 95% were seen once. The sample was peripheral blood, taken on day 0 of AZD1222 vaccination. The receptors originated from an adult in good health. CDR3s include the opening cysteine and the closing phenylalanine or tryptophan. A D gene is named only where the DNA matches it firmly. The size entry is marked missing in some rows and otherwise reads once, few, many or a size class.

>.|TRBJ2-7|TRBD1|TRBV19
CASSRTGAYEQYF
TGTGCCAGTAGTCGGACAGGAGCATACGAGCAGTACTTC
>.|TRBJ2-1|.|TRBV7-2
CASSLESGPGSYNEQFF
TGTGCCAGCAGCTTAGAGTCGGGGCCCGGTAGTTACAATGAGCAGTTCTTC
>once|TRBJ1-1|.|TRBV7-8
CASSSSRVSNTEAFF
TGTGCCAGCAGCTCGTCCCGGGTTTCGAACACTGAAGCTTTCTTT
>.|TRBJ2-7|TRBD1|TRBV5-6
CASSSTGQGYHEQYF
TGTGCCAGCAGCTCGACGGGACAGGGTTACCACGAGCAGTACTTC
>.|TRBJ2-5|.|TRBV6-5
CASSYGGRQETQYF
TGTGCCAGCAGTTACGGGGGGAGGCAAGAGACCCAGTACTTC
>.|TRBJ1-5|.|TRBV12-3/TRBV12-4
CASSSGQPQHF
TGTGCCAGCAGTTCGGGGCAGCCCCAGCATTTT
>.|TRBJ1-6|TRBD1|TRBV5-1
CASNSGGRNSPLHF
TGCGCCAGCAACTCAGGGGGGCGGAATTCACCCCTCCACTTT
>.|TRBJ2-7|.|TRBV7-9
CASSLDSYTYEQYF
TGTGCCAGCAGCTTAGACAGTTATACCTACGAGCAGTACTTC
>.|TRBJ1-2|TRBD1|TRBV10-3
CAISEQGTDFNYGYTF
TGTGCCATCAGTGAGCAAGGGACAGACTTTAACTATGGCTACACCTTC
>.|TRBJ1-3|.|TRBV18
CASSRRDGGNTIYF
TGTGCCAGCTCACGCCGGGACGGAGGAAACACCATATATTTT
>once|TRBJ1-2|TRBD1|TRBV7-9
CASSLGQGYGYTF
TGTGCCAGCAGCTTAGGACAGGGTTATGGCTACACCTTC
>.|TRBJ1-2|TRBD1|TRBV7-2
CASSLVSGTGVYGYTF
TGTGCCAGCAGCTTAGTATCCGGGACAGGGGTCTATGGCTACACCTTC
>.|TRBJ1-5|.|TRBV5-8
CASTGSVSWDQPQHF
TGTGCCAGCACCGGGTCGGTTAGTTGGGATCAGCCCCAGCATTTT
>.|TRBJ2-5|.|TRBV4-1
CASSQAVLETQYF
TGCGCCAGCAGCCAAGCAGTCCTAGAGACCCAGTACTTC
>.|TRBJ2-1|.|TRBV24-1
CATSDLQSRTSEEQFF
TGTGCCACCAGTGATTTGCAATCGCGGACGTCAGAGGAGCAGTTCTTC
>.|TRBJ1-2|.|TRBV3-1/TRBV3-2
CASTQNGGTNYGYTF
TGTGCCAGCACCCAGAACGGCGGCACAAACTATGGCTACACCTTC
>.|TRBJ1-1|.|TRBV14
CASSQGLLTGHQAFF
TGTGCCAGCAGCCAAGGTCTTCTGACGGGACATCAAGCTTTCTTT
>.|TRBJ1-6|.|TRBV2
CASNNPSRGGNSPLHF
TGTGCCAGCAATAACCCGAGCCGGGGAGGTAATTCACCCCTCCACTTT
>.|TRBJ2-5|.|TRBV15
CATSRDMGRDQETQYF
TGTGCCACCAGCAGAGATATGGGGCGGGACCAAGAGACCCAGTACTTC
>once|TRBJ1-2|.|TRBV6-5
CASSRGIGYGYTF
TGTGCCAGCAGTCGGGGCATTGGCTATGGCTACACCTTC
>.|TRBJ2-1|TRBD2|TRBV11-2
CASSSLGGRTYNEQFF
TGTGCCAGCAGCTCCCTCGGCGGGAGGACCTACAATGAGCAGTTCTTC
>.|TRBJ2-7|TRBD1|TRBV10-3
CAISESQGVSYEQYF
TGTGCCATCAGTGAGAGCCAGGGGGTCTCCTACGAGCAGTACTTC
>once|TRBJ2-5|TRBD2|TRBV10-3
CAISESRGASGAEETQYF
TGTGCCATCAGTGAGTCGCGGGGGGCTAGCGGGGCGGAAGAGACCCAGTACTTC
>.|TRBJ1-1|.|TRBV24-1
CATAWSVPMNTEAFF
TGTGCCACAGCCTGGTCCGTCCCCATGAACACTGAAGCTTTCTTT
>once|TRBJ2-7|TRBD1|TRBV6-1
CASSQAQDRADSYEQYF
TGTGCCAGCAGTCAAGCCCAAGACAGGGCCGACTCCTACGAGCAGTACTTC
>.|TRBJ1-5|.|TRBV19
CASREALKGVANQPQHF
TGTGCCAGTAGGGAAGCCCTTAAGGGGGTAGCGAATCAGCCCCAGCATTTT
>.|TRBJ2-6|TRBD2|TRBV3-1/TRBV3-2
CASSQGLPSSGGAPGANVLTF
TGTGCCAGCAGCCAAGGGTTGCCGTCTAGCGGGGGGGCTCCTGGGGCCAACGTCCTGACTTTC
>.|TRBJ1-2|.|TRBV5-4
CASSLVGEYYGYTF
TGTGCCAGCAGCTTGGTCGGGGAGTACTATGGCTACACCTTC
>.|TRBJ2-3|.|TRBV12-2
CASRLVRRTPTHGDTQYF
TGTGCAAGTCGCTTAGTTAGACGGACCCCAACGCATGGAGATACGCAGTATTTT
>.|TRBJ1-2|.|TRBV9
CASSGGGAPHYGYTF
TGTGCCAGCAGTGGCGGGGGGGCGCCTCATTATGGCTACACCTTC
>.|TRBJ2-3|TRBD1|TRBV3-1/TRBV3-2
CASSETPTPGQGTKDTQYF
TGTGCCAGCAGCGAAACCCCAACTCCGGGACAGGGGACAAAAGATACGCAGTATTTT
>.|TRBJ1-5|.|TRBV2
CASTGWRATSNQPQHF
TGTGCCAGCACCGGTTGGAGGGCGACGAGCAATCAGCCCCAGCATTTT
>.|TRBJ1-1|.|TRBV7-2
CASSSMGRISMNTEAFF
TGTGCCAGCAGCTCCATGGGACGGATCAGCATGAACACTGAAGCTTTCTTT
>.|TRBJ1-5|.|TRBV27
CASSPAGSNQPQHF
TGTGCCAGCAGTCCGGCTGGTAGCAATCAGCCCCAGCATTTT
>.|TRBJ2-1|TRBD1|TRBV5-1
CASSWGQGNEQFF
TGCGCCAGCAGCTGGGGACAGGGCAATGAGCAGTTCTTC
>.|TRBJ1-6|.|TRBV5-1
CASSINSPLHF
TGCGCCAGCAGTATCAATTCACCCCTCCACTTT
>.|TRBJ2-7|TRBD1|TRBV30
CAYRLGQGKIYEQYF
TGTGCCTACCGCCTCGGACAGGGAAAAATCTACGAGCAGTACTTC
>.|TRBJ1-6|TRBD1|TRBV28
CASSLLSGIGGAESPLHF
TGTGCCAGCAGTTTACTGTCGGGAATAGGGGGCGCAGAATCACCCCTCCACTTT
>.|TRBJ1-4|.|TRBV6-5
CASSSWGVNEKLFF
TGTGCCAGCAGTTCCTGGGGGGTAAATGAAAAACTGTTTTTT
>.|TRBJ1-2|TRBD1|TRBV19
CASSRQGNYGYTF
TGTGCCAGTAGCCGACAGGGGAACTATGGCTACACCTTC
>.|TRBJ2-7|TRBD1|TRBV5-4
CASSLSGTGKSYEQYF
TGTGCCAGCAGCTTGTCCGGGACAGGGAAATCCTACGAGCAGTACTTC